These 10 T cell receptor beta chains were sequenced from one sample in a study of blood T cell repertoires in COVID-19. TCRdb keeps only in-frame clones here, not all; method: immunoSEQ multiplex PCR. The sample carries 200,000 to 300,000 clones, about 91% recorded once. Sequencing was carried out using PBMCs or T cells enriched from blood (not recorded which). These receptors originate from a woman in her thirties or forties with acute COVID-19.

Worth noting for this clone: This sample includes further DNA sequences coding for the same CDR3. The rearrangement joins TRBV24-1 to TRBJ2-1; 8 nucleotides align to TRBD2. The V gene's germline CDR1 is KGHDR and CDR2 SFDVKD. V lost 5 bases to trimming and J lost 2 bases; unmatched junction nucleotides: 7. The CDR3 runs 16 residues. The CDR3: CATSVGLALTYNEQFF. The CDR3 DNA reads as TGTGCCACCAGTGTAGGACTAGCCCTGACCTACAATGAGCAGTTCTTC.

This clone was seen a handful of times. CDR3 amino acids: CASSLLAGGPTTGELFF. CDR3 sequence (DNA): TGTGCCAGCAGCTTACTAGCGGGGGGGCCCACAACCGGGGAGCTGTTTTTT. The chain carries TRBV11-2 and TRBJ2-2; 12 nucleotides match TRBD2. The CDR3 consists of 17 residues. The germline gives CDR1 SGHAT, CDR2 FQNNGV. With V trimmed by 2 bases and J by 5 bases, 6 bases remained unmatched.

The chain combines TRBV3-1 (or the pseudogene TRBV3-2) with TRBJ2-5; TRBD1 matches 7 bases. Germline V CDR1 and CDR2: LGHDT, YNNKEL (reference sequence). The V gene end was trimmed by 8 bases and the J gene end by 4 bases; junction bases not matched to a gene: 7. There are 13 residues in the CDR3. The CDR3 nucleotides read TGTGCCAGCGCGAAGGGGGCTGGAGAGACCCAGTACTTC. Translating it yields CASAKGAGETQYF.

This chain connects TRBV6-2 or TRBV6-3 to TRBJ2-7, with 9 bases that match TRBD1. CDR1 and CDR2 from the germline V gene are MNHEY and SVGEGT. V was pared by 5 bases and J by 3 bases, with 23 bases of the junction left unmatched. The CDR3 contains 20 residues. This CDR3 reads CASSPEGPGQGFINNYEQYF. CDR3 nucleotide sequence: TGTGCCAGCAGTCCCGAGGGTCCAGGACAGGGGTTTATAAACAACTACGAGCAGTACTTC.

This clone was counted between two and nine times. This rearrangement joins TRBV10-1 to TRBJ1-1, with 11 nucleotides matching TRBD1. In germline, CDR1 is WNHNN, CDR2 SYGVQD (reference sequence). Losses at the gene ends were 5 bases for V and 8 bases for J; bases not matched to a gene: 4. The CDR3 covers 13 residues. CDR3 residues: CASSRTGGSEAFF. Here the CDR3 DNA reads TGCGCCAGCAGTCGGACAGGGGGCTCCGAAGCTTTCTTT.

This chain joins TRBV24-1 and TRBJ1-1; no definite D call. Deletions cut 0 bases from V and 4 bases from J, with 11 bases between. Germline CDR1 KGHDR, CDR2 SFDVKD. This CDR3 comprises 15 residues. CDR3 DNA: TGTGCCACCAGTGATTTGTTTCGGTGGAGCACTGAAGCTTTCTTT. It encodes CATSDLFRWSTEAFF.

In its sample, this clone was seen a few times. The J gene is TRBJ2-2, the V gene TRBV6-4; 12 bases map to TRBD2. CDR1 MRHNA and CDR2 SNTAGT come from the germline V gene. CDR3 size: 15 residues. The J segment lost 7 bases and the V segment lost 5 bases, leaving 5 bases of the junction unmatched. CDR3 residues: CASSPLAGGIGELFF. The CDR3, as DNA: TGTGCCAGCAGTCCACTAGCGGGAGGAATCGGGGAGCTGTTTTTT.

The gene calls are TRBV5-1 and TRBJ2-3; TRBD1 matches 8 bases. V trimming: 4 bases; J trimming: 7 bases; junction bases outside the gene matches: 14. Germline-derived CDR1 and CDR2 are SGHRS and YFSETQ. The CDR3 covers 16 residues. The chain's CDR3 is CASSQQGVPSGYTQYF. The CDR3, as DNA: TGCGCCAGCAGCCAACAGGGGGTTCCGTCGGGGTATACGCAGTATTTT.

This chain connects TRBV2 to TRBJ1-6, with D maybe TRBD1 (5 bases). Trimming cost V 7 bases and J 10 bases, with 14 bases left between them. This CDR3 is 13 amino acids long. CDR1 is SNHLY and CDR2 is FYNNEI in the germline V gene. The CDR3 loop is CASTRGTSSPLHF. The CDR3 DNA reads as TGTGCCAGCACAAGGGGCACCTCCTCACCCCTCCACTTT.

The chain employs TRBV11-3 and TRBJ2-1; the match to TRBD2 covers 7 bases. The CDR3 is made up of 16 amino acids. Losses at the gene ends were 1 base for V and 6 bases for J; bases not matched to a gene: 9. Germline V gives CDR1 SGHNT, CDR2 YENEEA. The CDR3 here is CASSLVGREPSNEQFF. DNA for the CDR3: TGTGCCAGCAGCTTAGTGGGGCGGGAGCCCTCCAATGAGCAGTTCTTC.